This T cell receptor (beta chain) was sequenced in a study of PD-1 blockade in mismatch repair-deficient tumors. Produced via immunoSEQ multiplex PCR; TCRdb's table is partial and in-frame only. The sample yields about 14,000 clones, 70% to 85% seen once. The study, taken as a whole, reports: After pembrolizumab, tumor-resident clones rose rapidly, then generally contracted before radiologic responses.

CDR1 and CDR2 (germline): SEHNR, FQNEAQ (reference sequence). CDR3 length: 16 residues. V was clipped by 3 bases and J by 1 base, with 12 bases between them. This clone occurred once. The antigen remains undetermined. V and J are TRBV7-9 and TRBJ1-4, with D possibly TRBD1 on 6 matching bases. The origin of this receptor is an adult with mismatch repair-deficient cancer. The specimen comprised PBMCs, sampled approximately 14 weeks after starting pembrolizumab. DNA for the CDR3: TGTGCCAGCAGCTTGGATAGGGGGAGAACTAATGAAAAACTGTTTTTT. It yields the protein CASSLDRGRTNEKLFF.